This T cell receptor (beta chain) was observed in a study of blood T cells in healthy people across ages. The authors ran a second PCR of roughly 7 to 11 cycles using a sample-barcoded 5' primer and a J-beta primer mix. TCRdb re-called the 5' RACE reads through MiXCR, storing one row per CDR3 protein. In the table there are about 970,000 distinct CDR3 sequences, about 53% of which are singletons. Germline CDR1 and CDR2: GTSNPN and SVGIG (reference sequence). This CDR3 has 15 residues. V was clipped by 3 bases and J by 1 base, with 16 bases between them. The source material was blood. The V and J genes are TRBV30 and TRBJ2-7; D possibly matches TRBD1 or TRBD2 (7 bases each). The sequence was collected from a woman between 55 and 75 years old in good health. CDR3 DNA sequence: TGTGCCTGGAGGGGCGGCAGGGGGGGATCCTACGAGCAGTACTTC. Protein: CAWRGGRGGSYEQYF.